The 16 T cell receptor beta chains presented below share a single source sample, sequenced in a study of regulatory T cells in long-lasting Graves disease. Building of the TCR beta libraries involved iRepertoire HTBI primers and Arm-PCR of CDR3 regions. Using its own MiXCR run on the multiplex PCR reads, TCRdb lists one record per CDR3 protein. This table has 380,000 or so distinct CDR3 sequences, about 17% appearing once. Time point of the sample: newly diagnosed GD, antithyroid drugs for less than 3 months. From RNA extracted from PBMCs, the TCR library was made. These data also featured in a second study, about T cells in Graves' hyperthyroidism and ophthalmopathy.

Here the sequenced sample was peripheral blood mononuclear cells (PBMCs), taken at new diagnosis, from a patient treated with antithyroid drugs. These receptors all come from a woman aged 18-35 years with Graves disease.

The chain is built from TRBV9 and TRBJ1-2; unclear D gene. Trimming took off 1 base at V and 2 bases at J, with 9 bases between the two ends. CDR1 and CDR2 from the germline V gene are SGDLS and YYNGEE. The CDR3 runs to 14 residues. In DNA, the CDR3 is TGTGCCAGCAGCGTAACAGACATAAACTATGGCTACACCTTC. Amino acid sequence: CASSVTDINYGYTF. The full variable domain, completed using reference TRBV9 and TRBJ1-2, is DSGVTQTPKHLITATGQRVTLRCSPRSGDLSVYWYQQSLDQGLQFLIQYYNGEERAKGNILERFSAQQFPDLHSELNLSSLELGDSALYFCASSVTDINYGYTFGSGTRLTVV.

This rearrangement joins TRBV11-2 to TRBJ1-2; D remains ambiguous. Germline V CDR1 and CDR2: SGHAT, FQNNGV. Trimming left V 3 bases short and J 1 base short, with 12 bases between. This CDR3 region has 15 residues. The CDR3 loop is CASSLTRMGNYGYTF. CDR3 DNA sequence: TGTGCCAGCAGCTTGACAAGGATGGGTAACTATGGCTACACCTTC.

This clonotype was counted ten times or more. The chain is built from TRBV19 and TRBJ1-5, with TRBD1 identical over 9 bases. CDR3 length: 16 amino acids. V lost 2 bases and J lost 5; bases outside the gene matches: 7. The germline V gene has CDR1 LNHDA and CDR2 SQIVND (reference sequence). CDR3 residues: CASSISRRDRDQPQHF. CDR3 coding DNA: TGTGCCAGTAGTATATCTCGCCGGGACAGGGATCAGCCCCAGCATTTT.

This clonotype was seen repeatedly, ten times or more. The chain carries TRBV5-4 and TRBJ2-1, with 8 bases aligning to TRBD2. Trimming removed 0 bases from V and 4 bases from J; junction bases left unmatched: 6. Germline lookup yields CDR1 SGHNT and CDR2 YYREEE (reference sequence). The CDR3 totals 16 residues. CDR3 DNA sequence: TGTGCCAGCAGCTTGGCCGGGGGGGAGGCTTACAATGAGCAGTTCTTC. Translation gives CASSLAGGEAYNEQFF.

V is TRBV4-1 and J is TRBJ1-3; D is perhaps TRBD1 (6 bases). Germline CDR1 is MGHRA and CDR2 is YSYEKL. Trimming removed 0 bases at V and 9 bases at J, with 15 bases between. This CDR3 is built from 15 residues. CDR3 region: CASSQEVRGGFTIYF. The CDR3 nucleotides read TGCGCCAGCAGCCAAGAAGTCAGGGGAGGTTTCACCATATATTTT.

This sequence joins TRBV5-1 and TRBJ2-7; D might be TRBD2 (5 bases). V shed 3 bases and J shed 3 bases, with 13 bases lying between them. In germline, CDR1 is SGHRS, CDR2 YFSETQ. The CDR3 loop spans 14 amino acids. DNA of the CDR3: TGCGCCAGCAGCTCGGGATCTTCCCTCTACGAGCAGTACTTC. As protein: CASSSGSSLYEQYF. Based on the CDR3 plus reference TRBV5-1 and TRBJ2-7, the full variable domain is KAGVTQTPRYLIKTRGQQVTLSCSPISGHRSVSWYQQTPGQGLQFLFEYFSETQRNKGNFPGRFSGRQFSNSRSEMNVSTLELGDSALYLCASSSGSSLYEQYFGPGTRLTVT.

The gene calls are TRBV13 and TRBJ2-1; 9 bases agree with TRBD2. Germline values: CDR1 PRHDT, CDR2 FYEKMQ (reference sequence). V was pared by 0 bases and J by 10 bases, with 16 bases of the junction left unmatched. The CDR3 spans 18 residues. CDR3 nucleotides: TGTGCCAGCAGCTTAGGTCGGCAGACTAGCGGAAGGGGCCTAGAGCAGTTCTTC. Its translation: CASSLGRQTSGRGLEQFF.

This clonotype was seen only a few times. The chain joins TRBV19 to TRBJ1-1; perhaps TRBD1 as D (6 bases). Germline CDR1 is LNHDA and CDR2 is SQIVND (reference sequence). The CDR3 sequence is 15 residues long. The V gene lost 7 bases and the J gene lost 1 base, with 16 bases spanning the gap. In nucleotides, the CDR3 is TGTGCCAGTACCGTAAGGGGGACGGGGAACACTGAAGCTTTCTTT. Protein product: CASTVRGTGNTEAFF.

V and J are TRBV29-1 and TRBJ2-3, with 11 bases fitting TRBD2. This CDR3 region has 17 residues. The J segment lost 2 bases and the V segment lost 4 bases, leaving 11 bases of the junction unmatched. Germline CDR1 is SQVTM and CDR2 is ANQGSEA. The CDR3 sequence: CSVVLLSGLAVTDTQYF. CDR3 DNA: TGCAGCGTTGTCCTACTCTCGGGACTAGCGGTCACAGATACGCAGTATTTT.

The J gene is TRBJ2-5, the V gene TRBV11-2, with 8 nucleotides matching TRBD1. The CDR3 consists of 16 residues. V dropped 5 bases and J dropped 4; count of bases not matched to a gene: 12. Per the germline V gene, CDR1 is SGHAT and CDR2 is FQNNGV. CDR3 amino acids: CASSQVWTGSGETQYF. The CDR3 region has the DNA TGTGCCAGCAGCCAAGTTTGGACAGGGTCTGGAGAGACCCAGTACTTC.

Regarding this clonotype: This may stem from a read error, because a much larger clone lies one nucleotide away. The J gene is TRBJ2-1, the V gene TRBV5-1, with 7 bases identical to TRBD1. This CDR3 spans 15 amino acids. The germline CDR1 and CDR2 sequences are SGHRS and YFSETQ. J was trimmed by 5 bases and V by 4 bases; bases with no gene match: 9. In DNA form, the CDR3 reads TGCGCCAGCAGCATGGCAGGGGGTGAGCACAATGAGCAGTTCTTC. As protein: CASSMAGGEHNEQFF.

This clonotype appeared a few times. V usage is TRBV27 and J usage is TRBJ1-6, with 7 positions matching TRBD1. The junction had 3 bases not matched to a gene; V was cut back by 5 bases and J by 2 bases. The CDR3 sequence is 15 residues long. Germline V CDR1 and CDR2: MNHEY, SMNVEV (reference sequence). The CDR3 DNA is TGTGCCAGCAGTCCTGGACAGGCCTATAATTCACCCCTCCACTTT. It yields the protein CASSPGQAYNSPLHF.

This clonotype has ten or more counts. V is TRBV7-8 and J is TRBJ2-5; D may be TRBD1 (5 bases). Germline-derived CDR1 and CDR2 are SGHVS and FQNEAQ. The V end lost 1 base, the J end lost 5 bases, and 17 bases lay between the germline ends. The CDR3 spans 16 residues. The chain's CDR3 is CASSLGKGLMVETQYF. CDR3 DNA: TGTGCCAGCAGCTTAGGCAAGGGGCTGATGGTGGAGACCCAGTACTTC.

At least ten counts were recorded for this clonotype. The gene calls are TRBV27 and TRBJ2-5, with D maybe TRBD2 (5 bases). With 5 bases removed from V and 13 bases from J, the gap between germline ends came to 20 bases. The CDR3 loop spans 13 amino acids. The germline CDR1 and CDR2 sequences are MNHEY and SMNVEV (reference sequence). The CDR3 here is CASSLAVKGSRYF. In DNA form, the CDR3 reads TGTGCCAGCAGTCTAGCCGTCAAGGGTTCTAGGTACTTC.

This clonotype came up a few times. The chain joins TRBV7-9 to TRBJ2-3; TRBD1 or TRBD2 may be the D gene (6 bases each). The germline gives CDR1 SEHNR, CDR2 FQNEAQ (reference sequence). CDR3 size: 14 residues. Trimming removed 3 bases from V and 4 bases from J, with 11 bases in between. The DNA of the CDR3 is TGTGCCAGCAGCTTGGTGGGGGGCGCAGATACGCAGTATTTT. This gives the protein CASSLVGGADTQYF.

This clonotype appeared many times. The gene calls are TRBV10-3 and TRBJ1-2; a possible D gene is TRBD1 (6 bases). The CDR3 has 15 residues. CDR1 and CDR2 (germline): ENHRY, SYGVKD. V shed 2 bases and J shed 5 bases, with 15 bases lying between them. CDR3 sequence: CAISELLGTQYGYTF. Written as DNA, the CDR3 is TGTGCCATCAGTGAGCTCCTTGGGACACAATATGGCTACACCTTC.